Presented here are 27 T cell receptor beta chains from one specimen sequenced in a study of regulatory T cells in long-lasting Graves disease. Noted time point: persistent/refractory GD, antithyroid drugs over 5 years with positive TRAb. Generation of the TCR library employed RNA extracted from PBMCs. TCR beta libraries were built with iRepertoire HTBI primers and Arm-PCR of CDR3 regions. TCRdb re-analysed the multiplex PCR reads in MiXCR, keeping a single row per CDR3 protein. This table has over 650,000 distinct CDR3 sequences, 30% appearing once. The source was peripheral blood mononuclear cells (PBMCs), collected when the disease was refractory, from a patient treated with antithyroid drugs. The source of these receptors is a female donor with Graves disease.

In this sample, this clonotype turned up many times. The gene calls are TRBV6-1 and TRBJ1-1, with 9 bases matching TRBD1. Per the germline V gene, CDR1 is MNHNS and CDR2 is SASEGT. This CDR3 spans 13 amino acids. Trimming cost V 7 bases and J 4 bases; bases outside gene matches: 4. Here the CDR3 DNA reads TGTGCCAGCATTGACAGGGGGTTCACTGAAGCTTTCTTT. This sequence encodes CASIDRGFTEAFF.

V and J are TRBV2 and TRBJ2-7; D not resolved. CDR1 is SNHLY, CDR2 FYNNEI, per germline. The CDR3 extends over 13 amino acids. Deletions cut 5 bases from V and 7 bases from J, with 15 bases between. The CDR3: CASSPRSDLEQYF. DNA for the CDR3: TGTGCCAGCAGTCCTCGGTCCGATCTAGAGCAGTACTTC.

The chain uses TRBV4-1 and TRBJ1-2; TRBD1 agrees at 8 bases. The junction had 9 bases not matched to a gene; V was cut back by 6 bases and J by 6 bases. The CDR3 runs 14 residues. Germline values: CDR1 MGHRA, CDR2 YSYEKL. CDR3 DNA sequence: TGCGCCAGCAGACTCGACAGGGGCTGGGATGGCTACACCTTC. Translated: CASRLDRGWDGYTF.

V is TRBV11-2 and J is TRBJ1-2; D unclear. V was cut by 5 bases and J by 3 bases, with 19 bases left in between. Germline V gene lookup returns CDR1 SGHAT and CDR2 FQNNGV. The CDR3 sequence is 16 residues long. As DNA, the CDR3 is TGTGCCAGCAGCCTGTCGAGTGGCTCTCGCGACTATGGCTACACCTTC. This sequence encodes CASSLSSGSRDYGYTF.

This clonotype was detected a few times. The chain joins TRBV5-1 to TRBJ1-4; D is unresolved. This CDR3 region has 14 residues. Trimming took 3 bases from V and 6 from J, leaving 12 bases between them. Germline V CDR1 and CDR2: SGHRS, YFSETQ. The CDR3: CASSWTGRDEKLFF. The CDR3 DNA sequence: TGCGCCAGCAGCTGGACTGGACGGGATGAAAAACTGTTTTTT.

This clonotype has just a few counts. The chain recombines TRBV29-1 with TRBJ1-2, with a weak D call TRBD1 (5 bases). V was trimmed by 0 bases and J by 4 bases, leaving 12 bases between them. The CDR3 totals 14 residues. Germline CDR1 reads SQVTM; CDR2 reads ANQGSEA. CDR3 in amino acids: CSVEDPGQGYGYTF. In DNA, the CDR3 is TGCAGCGTTGAAGACCCGGGGCAGGGCTATGGCTACACCTTC.

The chain carries TRBV12-3 or TRBV12-4 and TRBJ2-6; D call uncertain. The germline V and J ends were trimmed by 7 bases and 3 bases, with 10 bases remaining between them. CDR3 length: 14 amino acids. CDR3 sequence: CASKPPDGANVLTF. CDR3 DNA: TGTGCCAGCAAGCCCCCTGATGGGGCCAACGTCCTGACTTTC.

The chain recombines TRBV7-9 with TRBJ2-7; the D gene could be TRBD1 or TRBD2 (5 bases each). Per germline, CDR1 SEHNR and CDR2 FQNEAQ (reference sequence). The CDR3 is 15 residues long. V was trimmed by 4 bases and J by 4 bases, leaving 17 bases between them. The CDR3 loop reads CASSYPGPTNYEQYF. The CDR3 DNA reads TGTGCCAGCAGCTACCCGGGACCGACAAATTACGAGCAGTACTTC.

The rearrangement links TRBV6-2 or TRBV6-3 to TRBJ1-4; D uncertain. The germline gives CDR1 MNHEY, CDR2 SVGEGT. This CDR3 contains 15 residues. V was shortened by 4 bases and J by 0 bases, with 9 bases between the two germline ends. CDR3 bases: TGTGCCAGCAGTTCCGGCCATGCAACTAATGAAAAACTGTTTTTT. Its translation is CASSSGHATNEKLFF.

This clonotype was seen a few times. The chain has TRBV28 and TRBJ1-3; 8 nucleotides match TRBD1. The CDR3 has 13 amino acids. With V trimmed by 6 bases and J by 6 bases, 4 bases remained unmatched. Per the germline V gene, CDR1 is MDHEN and CDR2 is SYDVKM. CDR3 bases: TGTGCCAGCAGCTCAGGGGGCCTAAACACCATATATTTT. It is translated as CASSSGGLNTIYF.

Concerning this clonotype: This is likely an artifact of a read error, given a far larger clone one base away. The chain joins TRBV6-2 or TRBV6-3 to TRBJ1-1; weak D call: TRBD1 (6 bases). The V and J ends lost 6 bases and 1 base respectively, with 12 bases between them. CDR1 and CDR2 from the germline V gene are MNHEY and SVGEGT. The CDR3 is 14 residues long. CDR3 coding DNA: TGTGCCAGCAGGGATCCGGGACAGAACACTGAAGCTTTCTTT. Its protein product is CASRDPGQNTEAFF.

The V and J genes are TRBV5-1 and TRBJ1-2; TRBD1 matches 8 bases. CDR3 size: 17 residues. Looked up from germline, CDR1 is SGHRS and CDR2 is YFSETQ. The V segment lost 4 bases and the J segment 2 bases; nucleotides outside the gene matches: 13. The DNA of the CDR3 is TGCGCCAGCAGCGCGACGGGGGCAGGGGGCATCAACTATGGCTACACCTTC. Encoded protein: CASSATGAGGINYGYTF.

This clonotype was observed a few times. The chain joins TRBV6-2 or TRBV6-3 to TRBJ1-2; possibly TRBD1 for D (6 bases). In germline, CDR1 is MNHEY, CDR2 SVGEGT. The CDR3 contains 15 residues. V shed 7 bases and J shed 5 bases, with 20 bases lying between them. The CDR3 spells CASNNRVPNLYGYTF. The CDR3, as DNA: TGTGCCAGCAATAACAGGGTTCCGAATTTGTATGGCTACACCTTC.

The chain employs TRBV29-1 and TRBJ1-2; D gene unclear. The CDR3 is made up of 12 amino acids. The ends were cut back, 4 bases at V and 8 bases at J, with 14 bases in the middle. CDR1 SQVTM and CDR2 ANQGSEA come from the germline V gene. For the CDR3, the DNA is TGCAGCGTTGGGGAGGGAGAGTCCGGCTACACCTTC. Protein sequence: CSVGEGESGYTF.

The chain uses TRBV18 and TRBJ2-2, with D tentatively TRBD2 (5 bases). Deletions cut 8 bases from V and 6 bases from J, with 19 bases between. The CDR3 is made up of 15 amino acids. CDR1 is KGHSH and CDR2 is LQKENI in the germline V gene. CDR3 protein: CASARTGSLAGELFF. Written as DNA, the CDR3 is TGTGCCAGCGCACGTACGGGGAGTCTGGCCGGGGAGCTGTTTTTT. Using reference TRBV18 and TRBJ2-2 for the parts outside the CDR3, the full variable domain is NAGVMQNPRHLVRRRGQEARLRCSPMKGHSHVYWYRQLPEEGLKFMVYLQKENIIDESGMPKERFSAEFPKEGPSILRIQQVVRGDSAAYFCASARTGSLAGELFFGEGSRLTVL.

This chain uses TRBV28 with TRBJ1-2, with D unclear. This CDR3 is 14 amino acids long. V lost 6 bases and J 4 bases, leaving 15 bases between the germline ends. In germline, CDR1 is MDHEN, CDR2 SYDVKM. CDR3 in amino acids: CASRQEVSGYGYTF. Written as DNA, the CDR3 is TGTGCCAGCAGACAAGAGGTTTCTGGCTATGGCTACACCTTC.

The chain uses TRBV10-3 and TRBJ1-2, with unresolved D. The germline V gene has CDR1 ENHRY and CDR2 SYGVKD. There are 14 residues in the CDR3. Trimming stripped 2 bases from V and 6 bases from J, with 13 bases between. CDR3 region: CAISERSTDDGYTF. In DNA form, the CDR3 reads TGTGCCATCAGTGAGCGCTCTACAGATGATGGCTACACCTTC.

At least ten counts were recorded for this clonotype. The chain links TRBV7-3 to TRBJ2-7, with 8 bases matching TRBD1. This CDR3 comprises 14 residues. From germline, CDR1 is SGHTA and CDR2 FQGTGA. V shed 5 bases and J 0 bases; nucleotides not matched to a gene: 3. The CDR3 here is CASSKTGGSYEQYF. CDR3 bases: TGTGCCAGCAGCAAAACAGGGGGCTCCTACGAGCAGTACTTC.

At least ten counts were recorded for this clonotype. The rearrangement uses TRBV2 and TRBJ1-5; 9 bases align to TRBD1. The V gene's germline CDR1 is SNHLY and CDR2 FYNNEI. V dropped 1 base and J dropped 5; count of bases not matched to a gene: 6. CDR3 length equals 16 residues. CDR3 DNA: TGTGCCAGCAGTGAAGACAGGGGGCGAAACGATCAGCCCCAGCATTTT. Amino acid sequence: CASSEDRGRNDQPQHF.

This clonotype was recorded a few times. Mismatch with germline at one junction end may stem from a read error. The chain is built from TRBV6-4 and TRBJ1-5; D is ambiguous. Per germline, CDR1 MRHNA and CDR2 SNTAGT. The CDR3 sequence is 15 residues long. The CDR3 DNA is TGTGCCAGCAGTTACTCGCGCACGAGCAATCAGCCCCAGCATTTT. It is translated as CASSYSRTSNQPQHF.

This clonotype was seen more than once but under ten times. Compared with germline, one end of the junction differs, possibly owing to a read error. The V call is TRBV19, the J call TRBJ1-1; possible D gene TRBD1, 6 bases. Germline V gives CDR1 LNHDA, CDR2 SQIVND (reference sequence). The CDR3 is 9 residues long. The CDR3 sequence is CASSIGQLF. CDR3 sequence (DNA): TGTGCCAGTAGTATCGGACAGCTGTTT. Filled out from reference TRBV19 and TRBJ1-1, the complete variable domain reads DGGITQSPKYLFRKEGQNVTLSCEQNLNHDAMYWYRQDPGQGLRLIYYSQIVNDFQKGDIAEGYSVSREKKESFPLTVTSAQKNPTAFYLCASSIGQLFGQGTRLTVV.

The chain has TRBV6-1 and TRBJ1-1; tentatively, D is TRBD1 (6 bases). V dropped 7 bases and J dropped 4 bases, with 16 bases sitting between them. CDR3 length: 14 amino acids. CDR1 and CDR2 (germline): MNHNS, SASEGT. The CDR3 sequence: CASKPAGAGTEAFF. CDR3 DNA sequence: TGTGCCAGCAAACCAGCAGGGGCGGGCACTGAAGCTTTCTTT.

This clonotype was detected a few times. V gene TRBV2 combines with J gene TRBJ2-5; 13 nucleotides match TRBD2. This CDR3 has 16 residues. Looked up from germline, CDR1 is SNHLY and CDR2 is FYNNEI. V shed 6 bases and J 4 bases; nucleotides not matched to a gene: 8. In DNA form, the CDR3 reads TGTGCCAGCAGCACCCGGACTAGCGGGAGAGGAGAGACCCAGTACTTC. Its translation is CASSTRTSGRGETQYF.

This clonotype was found a few times. Its ends do not fully match the called genes, so a read error is possible. The chain uses TRBV2 and TRBJ1-4; D uncertain. Germline V CDR1 and CDR2: SNHLY, FYNNEI. The CDR3 has 14 residues. The CDR3 sequence is CASSVTWMDEKPFF. CDR3 DNA sequence: TGTGCCAGCAGTGTGACATGGATGGATGAAAAACCGTTTTTT.

The chain has TRBV12-3 or TRBV12-4 and TRBJ2-2, with 12 bases matching TRBD2. This CDR3 is 18 amino acids long. Trimming at V came to 6 bases and at J to 2 bases, leaving 10 bases not matched to a gene. The CDR3 sequence is CASSLGTSGSLNTGELFF. The CDR3 DNA is TGTGCCAGCAGCCTCGGGACTAGCGGGTCTTTAAACACCGGGGAGCTGTTTTTT.

This clonotype has ten or more counts. The CDR3 coding sequence is TGTGCCAGCAGTTTGAGTCAGCCGGGGATCTATAGCAATCAGCCCCAGCATTTT. Amino acid sequence: CASSLSQPGIYSNQPQHF. The V gene is TRBV28, the J gene TRBJ1-5; D is unclear. The CDR3 consists of 18 residues. Trimming took off 3 bases at V and 0 bases at J, with 18 bases between the two ends. CDR1 and CDR2 (germline): MDHEN, SYDVKM.

The rearrangement uses TRBV20-1 and TRBJ1-3; D ambiguous. The germline gives CDR1 DFQATT, CDR2 SNEGSKA (reference sequence). V lost 5 bases and J lost 0, with 8 bases in between. The CDR3 is 13 amino acids. The CDR3 spells CSALEPSGNTIYF. In nucleotides, the CDR3 is TGCAGTGCTCTGGAGCCCTCTGGAAACACCATATATTTT.